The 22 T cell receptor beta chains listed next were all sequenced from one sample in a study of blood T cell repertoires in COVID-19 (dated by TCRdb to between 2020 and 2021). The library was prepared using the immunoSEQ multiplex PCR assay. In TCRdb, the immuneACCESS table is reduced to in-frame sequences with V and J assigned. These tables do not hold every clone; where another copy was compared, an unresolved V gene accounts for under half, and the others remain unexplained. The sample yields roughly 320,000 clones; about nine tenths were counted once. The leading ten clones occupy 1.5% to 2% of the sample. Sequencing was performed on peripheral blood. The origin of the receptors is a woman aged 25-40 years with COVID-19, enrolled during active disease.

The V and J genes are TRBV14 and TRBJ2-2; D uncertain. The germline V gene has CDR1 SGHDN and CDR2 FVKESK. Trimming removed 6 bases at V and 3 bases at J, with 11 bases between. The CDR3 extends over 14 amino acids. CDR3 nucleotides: TGTGCCAGCAGAAGAGGCAGCTACACCGGGGAGCTGTTTTTT. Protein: CASRRGSYTGELFF.

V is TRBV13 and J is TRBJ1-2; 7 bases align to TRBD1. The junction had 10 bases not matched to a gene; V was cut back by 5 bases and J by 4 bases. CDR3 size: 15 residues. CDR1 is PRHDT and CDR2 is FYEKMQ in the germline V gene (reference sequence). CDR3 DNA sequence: TGTGCCAGCAGCATCCGGGACAGAAGACTCTATGGCTACACCTTC. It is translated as CASSIRDRRLYGYTF.

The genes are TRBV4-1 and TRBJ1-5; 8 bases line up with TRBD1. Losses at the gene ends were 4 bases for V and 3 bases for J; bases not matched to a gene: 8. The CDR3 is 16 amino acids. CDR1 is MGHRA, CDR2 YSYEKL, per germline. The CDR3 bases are TGCGCCAGCAGCCCCCGGACAGGGCTTCTCAATCAGCCCCAGCATTTT. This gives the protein CASSPRTGLLNQPQHF.

The CDR3 DNA is TGTGCCAGCAGCCAACGAGGGACACTGAGCTCCTACAATGAGCAGTTCTTC. Residues: CASSQRGTLSSYNEQFF. This chain connects TRBV3-1 (or the pseudogene TRBV3-2) to TRBJ2-1, with D tentatively TRBD1 (6 bases). V lost 2 bases to trimming and J lost 0 bases, with 14 bases between them. The CDR3 loop spans 17 amino acids. The germline CDR1 and CDR2 sequences are LGHDT and YNNKEL (reference sequence).

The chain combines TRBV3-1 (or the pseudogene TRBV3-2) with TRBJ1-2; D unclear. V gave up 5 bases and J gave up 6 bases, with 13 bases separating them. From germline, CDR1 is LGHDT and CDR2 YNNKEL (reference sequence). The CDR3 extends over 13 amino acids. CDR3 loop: CASSAQSNHGYTF. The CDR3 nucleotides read TGTGCCAGCAGCGCACAGTCAAACCATGGCTACACCTTC.

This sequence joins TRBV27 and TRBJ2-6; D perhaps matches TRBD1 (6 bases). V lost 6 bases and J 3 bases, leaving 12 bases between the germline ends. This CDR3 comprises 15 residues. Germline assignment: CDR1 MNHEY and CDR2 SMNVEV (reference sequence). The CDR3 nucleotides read TGTGCCAGCAGCCCCCAGGGGTTTGGGGCCAACGTCCTGACTTTC. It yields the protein CASSPQGFGANVLTF.

CDR3 loop: CASSLDSSSQLFF. Here the CDR3 DNA reads TGTGCCAGCAGTTTGGACAGCAGCTCGCAACTGTTTTTT. V gene TRBV12-3 or TRBV12-4 combines with J gene TRBJ1-4; the D gene is possibly TRBD1 (6 bases). V lost 3 bases and J lost 12, with 14 bases in between. The CDR3 covers 13 residues.

The CDR3 reads CASSSQGQYSNQPQHF. CDR3 DNA: TGTGCCAGCAGTTCCCAGGGACAGTATAGCAATCAGCCCCAGCATTTT. This rearrangement joins TRBV6-2 or TRBV6-3 to TRBJ1-5, with 7 bases lining up with TRBD1. The CDR3 contains 16 residues. The V segment lost 4 bases and the J segment 0 bases; nucleotides outside the gene matches: 6. Germline V gives CDR1 MNHEY, CDR2 SVGEGT.

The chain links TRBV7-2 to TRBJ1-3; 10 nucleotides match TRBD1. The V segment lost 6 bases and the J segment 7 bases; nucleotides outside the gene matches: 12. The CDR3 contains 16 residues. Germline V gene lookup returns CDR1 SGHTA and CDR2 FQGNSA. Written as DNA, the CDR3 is TGTGCCAGCAGTAGATACCGGGACAGGGGAGGGAACACCATATATTTT. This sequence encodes CASSRYRDRGGNTIYF.

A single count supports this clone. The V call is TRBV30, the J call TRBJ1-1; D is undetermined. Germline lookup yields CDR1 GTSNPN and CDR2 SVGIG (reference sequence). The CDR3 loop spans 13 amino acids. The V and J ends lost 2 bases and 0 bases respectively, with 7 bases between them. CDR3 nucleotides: TGTGCCTGGAGTATCGGTATGAACACTGAAGCTTTCTTT. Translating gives CAWSIGMNTEAFF.

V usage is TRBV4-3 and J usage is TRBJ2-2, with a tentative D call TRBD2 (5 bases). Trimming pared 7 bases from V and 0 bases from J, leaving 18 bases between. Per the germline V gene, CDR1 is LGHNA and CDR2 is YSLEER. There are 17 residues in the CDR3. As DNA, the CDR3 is TGCGCCAGCACGGACTTTCTATTACATTCGAACACCGGGGAGCTGTTTTTT. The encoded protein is CASTDFLLHSNTGELFF.

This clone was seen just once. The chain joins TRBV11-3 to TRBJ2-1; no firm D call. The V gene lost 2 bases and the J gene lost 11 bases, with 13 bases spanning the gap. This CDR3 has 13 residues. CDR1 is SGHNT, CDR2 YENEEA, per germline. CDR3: CASSLPLRSQQFF. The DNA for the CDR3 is TGTGCCAGCAGCTTACCGTTAAGGAGCCAGCAGTTCTTC.

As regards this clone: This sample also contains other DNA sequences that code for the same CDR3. CDR3 nucleotide sequence: TGTGCCAGCAGCGCCGGGGGGGGACCAGATACGCAGTATTTT. It is translated as CASSAGGGPDTQYF. The rearrangement links TRBV9 to TRBJ2-3, with 8 bases that match TRBD2. V shed 3 bases, J shed 4 bases, and the junction held 4 bases outside the gene matches. Germline assignment: CDR1 SGDLS and CDR2 YYNGEE. This CDR3 spans 14 amino acids.

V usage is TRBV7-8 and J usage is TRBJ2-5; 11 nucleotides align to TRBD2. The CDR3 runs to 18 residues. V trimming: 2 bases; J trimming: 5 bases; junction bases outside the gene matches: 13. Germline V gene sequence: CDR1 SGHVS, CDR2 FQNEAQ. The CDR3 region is CASSLRHGLAGPRETQYF. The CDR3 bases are TGTGCCAGCAGCTTAAGACACGGACTAGCGGGCCCGAGGGAGACCCAGTACTTC.

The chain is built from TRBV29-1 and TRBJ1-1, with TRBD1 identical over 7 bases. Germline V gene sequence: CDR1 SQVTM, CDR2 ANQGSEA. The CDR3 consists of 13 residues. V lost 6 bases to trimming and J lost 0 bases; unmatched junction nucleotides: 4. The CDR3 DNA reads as TGCAGCGTGGGACAGCTCATGAACACTGAAGCTTTCTTT. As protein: CSVGQLMNTEAFF.

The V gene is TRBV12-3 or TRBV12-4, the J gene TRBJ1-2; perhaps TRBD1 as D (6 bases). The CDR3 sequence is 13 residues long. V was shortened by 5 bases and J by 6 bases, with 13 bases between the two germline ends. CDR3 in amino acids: CASSPRRGDGYTF. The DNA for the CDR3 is TGTGCCAGCAGTCCCCGCAGGGGCGATGGCTACACCTTC.

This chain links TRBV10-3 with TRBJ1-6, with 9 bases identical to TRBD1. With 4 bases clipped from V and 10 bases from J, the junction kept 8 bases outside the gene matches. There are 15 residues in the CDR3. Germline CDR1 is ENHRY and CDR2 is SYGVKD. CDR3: CAISGSGTGNSPLHF. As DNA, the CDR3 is TGTGCCATCAGTGGCTCCGGGACAGGGAACTCACCCCTCCACTTT.

CDR3 nucleotide sequence: TGTGCCATCACCCCCGGGACAGCTTTACATGGCTACACCTTC. It specifies CAITPGTALHGYTF. V usage is TRBV10-3 and J usage is TRBJ1-2; 7 bases fit TRBD1. V lost 7 bases to trimming and J lost 6 bases; unmatched junction nucleotides: 11. From germline, CDR1 is ENHRY and CDR2 SYGVKD. CDR3 length equals 14 residues.

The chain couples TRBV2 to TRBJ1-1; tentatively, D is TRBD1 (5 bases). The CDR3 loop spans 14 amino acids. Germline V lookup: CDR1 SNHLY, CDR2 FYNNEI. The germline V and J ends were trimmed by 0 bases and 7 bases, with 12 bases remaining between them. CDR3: CASSEASLTGEAFF. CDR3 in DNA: TGTGCCAGCAGTGAAGCTTCTCTTACAGGTGAAGCTTTCTTT.

CDR3 residues: CASSPGTGAAYEQYV. The CDR3 DNA reads as TGTGCCAGCAGCCCCGGGACAGGGGCGGCCTACGAGCAGTACGTC. The rearrangement uses TRBV28 and TRBJ2-7; 10 bases are a match to TRBD1. CDR3 size: 15 residues. Germline assignment: CDR1 MDHEN and CDR2 SYDVKM. V shed 6 bases, J shed 2 bases, and the junction held 7 bases outside the gene matches.

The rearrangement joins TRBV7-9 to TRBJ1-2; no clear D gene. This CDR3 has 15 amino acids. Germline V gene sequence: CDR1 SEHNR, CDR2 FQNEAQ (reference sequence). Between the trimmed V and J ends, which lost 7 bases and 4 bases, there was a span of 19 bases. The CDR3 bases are TGTGCCAGCATCCAAATTGGAGAAAATTTCTATGGCTACACCTTC. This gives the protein CASIQIGENFYGYTF.

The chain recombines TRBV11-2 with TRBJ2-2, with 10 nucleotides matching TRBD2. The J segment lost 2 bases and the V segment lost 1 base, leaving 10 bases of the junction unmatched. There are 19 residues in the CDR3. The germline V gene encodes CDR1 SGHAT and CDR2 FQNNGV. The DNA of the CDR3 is TGTGCCAGCAGCTTAGGAAAGAGTAGCGGGGGGACCAACACCGGGGAGCTGTTTTTT. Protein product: CASSLGKSSGGTNTGELFF.